This T cell receptor beta chain was retrieved from a study of blood T cells in healthy people across ages. Notes on the study in general: More naive CD4+ cells and higher diversity marked long-lived donors relative to aged donors.

The germline V and J ends were trimmed by 4 bases and 11 bases, with 23 bases remaining between them. The CDR3 has 14 amino acids. Germline V CDR1 and CDR2: DFQATT, SNEGSKA (reference sequence). Primed by a sample-barcoded 5' primer and a J-beta primer mix, a second PCR proceeded for roughly 6 to 12 cycles. In TCRdb, the 5' RACE reads were re-called with MiXCR into one record per CDR3 protein. The sample includes 1.5 million to 1.9 million distinct CDR3 sequences, approximately 43% of them seen just once. Details on this clonotype: What it binds is not known.

Sequenced sample: blood. This clonotype was sampled from a woman between 18 and 29 years old in good health. This chain links TRBV20-1 with TRBJ2-5; D might be TRBD2 (6 bases). The CDR3 DNA follows: TGCAGTGCTAATACCGGACGGGAGCACAATAAGCAGTACTTC. Encoded protein: CSANTGREHNKQYF.